Listed below are T cell receptor beta chains from one sample, sequenced in a study of T cell responses to AZD1222 COVID-19 vaccine. Sequencing used immunoSEQ multiplex PCR; TCRdb keeps in-frame clones, though not all of them. The data contain 75,000 to 95,000 clones, 85% of them seen just once; the ten biggest clones take up around 5%. The source was peripheral blood, collected 28 days after the second AZD1222 dose. Receptors were obtained from an adult who received the AZD1222 COVID-19 vaccine. Each CDR3 is given without its conserved first and last residue.

ASSPRDTPGYGYT	13	TRBV5-1	TRBJ1-2
ASSFGPPGQGAEGEQY	16	TRBV7-3	TRBJ2-7
AISGDRGEQF	10	TRBV10-3	TRBJ2-1
AWSRAGTTNSPLH	13	TRBV30	TRBJ1-6
ASTLGNQETQY	11	TRBV14	TRBJ2-5
ASSLGDTASYEQY	13	TRBV5-1	TRBJ2-7
ASSSSDRNEKLF	12	TRBV28	TRBJ1-4
ASSTTLTGSSYEQY	14	TRBV7-9	TRBJ2-7
ASSLAAAANTGELF	14	TRBV5-1	TRBJ2-2
ASSLSLAGSYNEQF	14	TRBV7-9	TRBJ2-1
ASTYSGGTGANVLT	14	TRBV6-2/TRBV6-3	TRBJ2-6
ASSSGLAGYEQY	12	TRBV11-2	TRBJ2-7
ASSFQGGGNEKLF	13	TRBV28	TRBJ1-4
ASSPYRAGERRANVLT	16	TRBV7-8	TRBJ2-6
ASSRTPDTQY	10	TRBV28	TRBJ2-3
ASSLWVAGERYNEQF	15	TRBV5-1	TRBJ2-1
ASSLRGQGFDEQY	13	TRBV5-5	TRBJ2-7
ASSHSDRALSGNTIY	15	TRBV3-1/TRBV3-2	TRBJ1-3
ASSIAGFTEKLF	12	TRBV6-2/TRBV6-3	TRBJ1-4
ASSLLLGPTNTEAF	14	TRBV7-8	TRBJ1-1
ASSLYWTGQDEQY	13	TRBV5-1	TRBJ2-7
ASSSGQAFYEQY	12	TRBV6-2/TRBV6-3	TRBJ2-7
AISESRVGTDTQY	13	TRBV10-3	TRBJ2-3
ASSLTRGGLNEQF	13	TRBV5-1	TRBJ2-1
ASSWGARGSSYEQY	14	TRBV28	TRBJ2-7
ASSLIRGSYEQY	12	TRBV6-6	TRBJ2-7
ASTLSGARTDTQY	13	TRBV9	TRBJ2-3
AWSRDRPAGYT	11	TRBV30	TRBJ1-2
ATSDLYEQY	9	TRBV24-1	TRBJ2-7
ASSTTVVGQFLSGANVLT	18	TRBV7-9	TRBJ2-6
ASSVDGDSYNEQF	13	TRBV9	TRBJ2-1
ASSLGPSLDRDGQPQH	16	TRBV7-2	TRBJ1-5
AWKGGFNSPLH	11	TRBV30	TRBJ1-6
ASSSPRGPYGYT	12	TRBV6-5	TRBJ1-2
ASSFTSGGTGELF	13	TRBV6-5	TRBJ2-2
ASSLERGGDYNEQF	14	TRBV5-6	TRBJ2-1
ASSQEGRGMTPLH	13	TRBV4-1	TRBJ1-6
ASRLQGAQVETQY	13	TRBV2	TRBJ2-5
ASSTLRTLTMGTNTEAF	17	TRBV19	TRBJ1-1
ASSLKSTDTQY	11	TRBV5-1	TRBJ2-3
ASSEGGVREKLF	12	TRBV2	TRBJ1-4